This TCR beta chain was retrieved from a study of CD8 T cells in Susac syndrome. From blood CD8+ and CD4+ T cells, the TCR beta chain was sequenced. About 0.5 to 1 ug RNA was reverse transcribed with random hexamers. MiXCR was run by TCRdb on the immunoSEQ multiplex PCR reads, yielding one entry per CDR3 protein. The sample lists about 19,000 distinct CDR3 sequences; roughly 96% were seen once. The germline gives CDR1 DFQATT, CDR2 SNEGSKA (reference sequence). CDR3 length: 14 residues. V lost 5 bases and J lost 0, with 11 bases in between. The TCR was taken from a human donor in good health. The chain combines TRBV20-1 with TRBJ1-5; D gene unclear. Input material: CD8+ T cells from PBMCs. This CDR3 reads CSAVPSYSNQPQHF. CDR3 DNA: TGCAGTGCTGTACCGAGTTATAGCAATCAGCCCCAGCATTTT.